A selection of T cell receptor beta chains follows, all from one sample in a study of PD-L1 blockade in urothelial cancer. Assay: immunoSEQ multiplex PCR; the TCRdb copy retains only in-frame clones and omits some. The sample includes 70,000 to 75,000 clones, around 83% seen only once; the top ten take roughly 9%. Specimen: PBMCs, collected around atezolizumab (anti-PD-L1) treatment. The source is a woman aged 70-85 years with urothelial cancer. Both conserved end residues are part of each CDR3. Some rows mark clone size as missing; the rest say once, few, many or name a class of expanded clone.

v_gene: TRBV5-1
j_gene: TRBJ2-7
abundance: .
CDR3aa: CASSMQGLAGLYEQYF

v_gene: TRBV7-9
j_gene: TRBJ1-4
abundance: .
CDR3aa: CASSLRGNSNEKLFF

v_gene: TRBV9
j_gene: TRBJ2-4
abundance: .
CDR3aa: CASSEGTGWNIQYF

v_gene: TRBV7-9
j_gene: TRBJ2-2
abundance: .
CDR3aa: CASSLLTGYTGELFF

v_gene: TRBV18
j_gene: TRBJ1-1
abundance: .
CDR3aa: CASSQGTGDLNFAFF

v_gene: TRBV5-6
j_gene: TRBJ1-2
abundance: .
CDR3aa: CASSPGTVYGYTF

v_gene: TRBV6-5
j_gene: TRBJ2-5
abundance: .
CDR3aa: CASSYSTGYETQYF

v_gene: TRBV4-2
j_gene: TRBJ2-1
abundance: .
CDR3aa: CASSLQLSVREVYNEQFF

v_gene: TRBV6-1
j_gene: TRBJ2-3
abundance: .
CDR3aa: CASRRGGRTDTQYF

v_gene: TRBV5-4
j_gene: TRBJ1-2
abundance: .
CDR3aa: CASSPAGQDYGYTF

v_gene: TRBV7-2
j_gene: TRBJ1-2
abundance: .
CDR3aa: CASSLGWTGGESYTF

v_gene: TRBV7-3
j_gene: TRBJ2-2
abundance: .
CDR3aa: CASSLTKRGVNTGELFF

v_gene: TRBV19
j_gene: TRBJ2-7
abundance: .
CDR3aa: CASSSGTSGSREQYF

v_gene: TRBV18
j_gene: TRBJ2-7
abundance: .
CDR3aa: CASSLGTGITYEQYF

v_gene: TRBV5-1
j_gene: TRBJ2-2
abundance: .
CDR3aa: CASSLAQGHGELFF

v_gene: TRBV5-6
j_gene: TRBJ1-1
abundance: .
CDR3aa: CASSRQGWDTEAFF

v_gene: TRBV9
j_gene: TRBJ1-2
abundance: .
CDR3aa: CASSGLQVYGYTF

v_gene: TRBV4-3
j_gene: TRBJ1-4
abundance: once
CDR3aa: CASSQDDRAGEKLFF

v_gene: TRBV6-8
j_gene: TRBJ2-7
abundance: .
CDR3aa: CASSYFPTSKAYEQYF

v_gene: TRBV6-1
j_gene: TRBJ1-2
abundance: .
CDR3aa: CASSETGAGYTF

v_gene: TRBV4-2
j_gene: TRBJ2-7
abundance: .
CDR3aa: CASSQGLAGDEQYF

v_gene: TRBV27
j_gene: TRBJ2-2
abundance: .
CDR3aa: CASSPTYGADTGELFF

v_gene: TRBV19
j_gene: TRBJ2-1
abundance: few
CDR3aa: CASSTTAGGYNEQFF

v_gene: TRBV7-9
j_gene: TRBJ2-1
abundance: .
CDR3aa: CASSLQGGEQFF

v_gene: TRBV5-1
j_gene: TRBJ2-5
abundance: .
CDR3aa: CASSPGQGGTGETQYF

v_gene: TRBV19
j_gene: TRBJ1-1
abundance: few
CDR3aa: CASSMQGAYAFF

v_gene: TRBV19
j_gene: TRBJ2-7
abundance: .
CDR3aa: CASSTGHRATYEQYF

v_gene: TRBV9
j_gene: TRBJ2-1
abundance: once
CDR3aa: CASSVAWGTSGSNEQFF

v_gene: TRBV5-4
j_gene: TRBJ1-4
abundance: .
CDR3aa: CASSSLQGINEKLFF